Listed here are 5 T cell receptor beta chains from one sample, sequenced in a study of T cell repertoires in cytomegalovirus infection. MiXCR, run by TCRdb on the reads, gives a single entry per CDR3 protein. The repertoire consists of around 530,000 distinct CDR3 sequences, with more than 25% occurring once and the leading ten covering roughly 13%. The sequenced sample consisted of PBMCs. All receptors derive from a human donor in good health (CMV status not recorded). Some clones in this sample may be carry-over from other donors' samples.

This clonotype has a handful of counts. The genes are TRBV12-3 or TRBV12-4 and TRBJ2-3, with D uncertain. V gave up 5 bases and J gave up 6 bases, with 15 bases separating them. The CDR3 consists of 14 residues. The CDR3 bases are TGTGCCAGCAGTCCGTCCCTGCGCTCCGATACGCAGTATTTT. Translated: CASSPSLRSDTQYF.

The chain recombines TRBV19 with TRBJ1-3; no firm D call. The CDR3 loop spans 15 amino acids. CDR1 and CDR2 from the germline V gene are LNHDA and SQIVND (reference sequence). V was clipped by 7 bases and J by 0 bases, with 13 bases between them. The CDR3 DNA is TGTGCCAGTATTCACGGCACCAGCTCTGGAAACACCATATATTTT. As protein: CASIHGTSSGNTIYF.

The genes are TRBV6-2 or TRBV6-3 and TRBJ2-1, with D tentatively TRBD2 (5 bases). Deletions cut 6 bases from V and 10 bases from J, with 13 bases between. The CDR3 loop spans 12 amino acids. CDR1 is MNHEY, CDR2 SVGEGT, per germline. CDR3 sequence: CASSPSSREQFF. CDR3 sequence (DNA): TGTGCCAGCAGCCCCTCTAGCCGGGAGCAGTTCTTC.

In its sample, this clonotype was seen a few times. V usage is TRBV30 and J usage is TRBJ2-7; TRBD1 aligns across 9 bases. CDR3 length: 12 amino acids. With 2 bases clipped from V and 9 bases from J, the junction kept 5 bases outside the gene matches. From germline, CDR1 is GTSNPN and CDR2 SVGIG (reference sequence). CDR3 residues: CAWSPGQGMQYV. As DNA, the CDR3 is TGTGCCTGGAGTCCAGGACAGGGGATGCAGTACGTC.

The sample holds many counts of this clonotype. V gene TRBV7-2 combines with J gene TRBJ1-5; D is uncertain. The CDR3 loop spans 13 amino acids. Deletions cut 1 base from V and 3 bases from J, with 4 bases between. Germline values: CDR1 SGHTA, CDR2 FQGNSA. DNA of the CDR3: TGTGCCAGCAGCTTAGAACACAATCAGCCCCAGCATTTT. Its translation is CASSLEHNQPQHF.